Shown below are 13 T cell receptor beta chains from a single sample sequenced in a study of cytomegalovirus exposure and HLA in healthy donors. Researchers ran the PCR with 60 Vbeta and 13 Jbeta primers. Using immunoSEQ multiplex PCR, the repertoire was profiled, and TCRdb retains in-frame clones only, with some absent. The sample contains about 200,000 clones, 75% to 90% of which appear only once. Sequenced sample: PBMCs. These receptors were taken from a woman aged 50 to 60 in good health and CMV-seropositive.

The gene calls are TRBV5-4 and TRBJ2-7; 7 bases fit TRBD1. Germline values: CDR1 SGHNT, CDR2 YYREEE (reference sequence). After removal of 4 bases from V and 0 bases from J, the junction contained 4 bases not matched to a gene. The CDR3 length is 14 residues. In DNA form, the CDR3 reads TGTGCCAGCAGCCGACAGGGAGCCTCCTACGAGCAGTACTTC. Translating it yields CASSRQGASYEQYF.

The J gene is TRBJ1-6, the V gene TRBV19, with unresolved D. V was trimmed by 7 bases and J by 0 bases, leaving 19 bases between them. This CDR3 contains 18 residues. In germline, CDR1 is LNHDA, CDR2 SQIVND (reference sequence). The CDR3 is CASTQTSGKGSYNSPLHF. The CDR3 coding sequence is TGTGCCAGTACTCAAACAAGCGGGAAAGGCTCCTATAATTCACCCCTCCACTTT.

The V and J genes are TRBV28 and TRBJ1-1; a weak D match, TRBD1 (5 bases). The CDR3 contains 14 residues. The V gene's germline CDR1 is MDHEN and CDR2 SYDVKM. Deletions cut 6 bases from V and 1 base from J, with 12 bases between. This chain's CDR3 is CASSSTGGNTEAFF. CDR3 in DNA: TGTGCCAGCAGCTCCACCGGGGGGAACACTGAAGCTTTCTTT.

The rearrangement joins TRBV6-1 to TRBJ2-7; D is possibly TRBD1 (5 bases). V was shortened by 9 bases and J by 2 bases, with 20 bases between the two germline ends. The CDR3 spans 15 residues. CDR1 and CDR2 (germline): MNHNS, SASEGT. CDR3 sequence (DNA): TGTGCCAGGAAAGGGCCAGGGAAGTTCCCCTACGAGCAGTACTTC. Its protein product is CARKGPGKFPYEQYF.

This sequence joins TRBV7-2 and TRBJ2-1; D is perhaps TRBD1 (6 bases). V shed 8 bases and J shed 9 bases, with 20 bases lying between them. CDR1 and CDR2 (germline): SGHTA, FQGNSA. The CDR3 contains 14 residues. In DNA form, the CDR3 reads TGTGCCAGCGGTGGAAGGGTAGTAGGGGGTGAGCAGTTCTTC. It is translated as CASGGRVVGGEQFF.

This chain connects TRBV5-1 to TRBJ2-1, with TRBD1 identical over 10 bases. Germline V lookup: CDR1 SGHRS, CDR2 YFSETQ. This CDR3 is built from 15 residues. The junction had 10 bases not matched to a gene; V was cut back by 4 bases and J by 9 bases. This CDR3 reads CASSKGTGEKGEQFF. CDR3 sequence (DNA): TGCGCCAGCAGCAAGGGGACAGGGGAAAAGGGTGAGCAGTTCTTC.

The chain combines TRBV2 with TRBJ1-2, with D perhaps TRBD1 (5 bases). Between the trimmed V and J ends, which lost 7 bases and 2 bases, there was a span of 11 bases. This CDR3 comprises 13 residues. Looked up from germline, CDR1 is SNHLY and CDR2 is FYNNEI. The CDR3 nucleotides are TGTGCCAGCATTGTCAGGGTGAACTATGGCTACACCTTC. Translating gives CASIVRVNYGYTF. The full variable domain, rest sourced from reference TRBV2 and TRBJ1-2, is EPEVTQTPSHQVTQMGQEVILRCVPISNHLYFYWYRQILGQKVEFLVSFYNNEISEKSEIFDDQFSVERPDGSNFTLKIRSTKLEDSAMYFCASIVRVNYGYTFGSGTRLTVV.

The chain uses TRBV10-3 and TRBJ1-6, with a possible D match to TRBD1 (6 bases). The V and J ends lost 2 bases and 7 bases respectively, with 18 bases between them. The CDR3 length is 17 residues. Germline loops: CDR1 ENHRY, CDR2 SYGVKD. The CDR3 spells CAISERGGETKNSPLHF. CDR3 coding DNA: TGTGCCATCAGTGAGAGAGGGGGTGAGACGAAGAATTCACCCCTCCACTTT.

The chain recombines TRBV27 with TRBJ2-7, with D possibly matching TRBD1 (5 bases). Germline-derived CDR1 and CDR2 are MNHEY and SMNVEV (reference sequence). There are 13 residues in the CDR3. V was shortened by 4 bases and J by 6 bases, with 13 bases between the two germline ends. CDR3 amino acids: CASSYSARGEQYF. The CDR3 DNA reads as TGTGCCAGCAGTTACTCCGCTAGGGGCGAGCAGTACTTC.

This clone was observed a few times. The rearrangement uses TRBV2 and TRBJ1-1; 9 bases are a match to TRBD1. The CDR3 covers 13 residues. The V gene's germline CDR1 is SNHLY and CDR2 FYNNEI. V lost 5 bases, J lost 3 bases, and 1 base stayed unmatched. CDR3 protein: CASSRDRDTEAFF. As DNA, the CDR3 is TGTGCCAGCAGTCGGGACAGGGACACTGAAGCTTTCTTT. Supplemented by reference TRBV2 and TRBJ1-1, the full variable domain reads EPEVTQTPSHQVTQMGQEVILRCVPISNHLYFYWYRQILGQKVEFLVSFYNNEISEKSEIFDDQFSVERPDGSNFTLKIRSTKLEDSAMYFCASSRDRDTEAFFGQGTRLTVV.

This chain links TRBV10-3 with TRBJ2-1; D is perhaps TRBD1 (6 bases). The CDR3 covers 16 residues. Germline V lookup: CDR1 ENHRY, CDR2 SYGVKD. V lost 4 bases, J lost 0 bases, and 13 bases lay in between. As DNA, the CDR3 is TGTGCCATCAGTGTTCGAGACAGGACCTCCTACAATGAGCAGTTCTTC. Residues: CAISVRDRTSYNEQFF.

This clone was seen just once. This rearrangement joins TRBV10-3 to TRBJ2-1; 14 nucleotides match TRBD2. V lost 4 bases and J lost 8; bases outside the gene matches: 4. CDR1 and CDR2 from the germline V gene are ENHRY and SYGVKD. The CDR3 extends over 15 amino acids. In DNA form, the CDR3 reads TGTGCCATCAGTGGACTAGCGGGAGGGCCCGATGAGCAGTTCTTC. As protein: CAISGLAGGPDEQFF.

V gene TRBV5-6 combines with J gene TRBJ1-2; D is perhaps TRBD1 (5 bases). CDR1 and CDR2 from the germline V gene are SGHDT and YYEEEE. This CDR3 comprises 12 residues. V was cut by 3 bases and J by 6 bases, with 9 bases left in between. The CDR3 DNA reads TGTGCCAGCAGCTACCGGGGGAATGGCTACACCTTC. Its protein is CASSYRGNGYTF.